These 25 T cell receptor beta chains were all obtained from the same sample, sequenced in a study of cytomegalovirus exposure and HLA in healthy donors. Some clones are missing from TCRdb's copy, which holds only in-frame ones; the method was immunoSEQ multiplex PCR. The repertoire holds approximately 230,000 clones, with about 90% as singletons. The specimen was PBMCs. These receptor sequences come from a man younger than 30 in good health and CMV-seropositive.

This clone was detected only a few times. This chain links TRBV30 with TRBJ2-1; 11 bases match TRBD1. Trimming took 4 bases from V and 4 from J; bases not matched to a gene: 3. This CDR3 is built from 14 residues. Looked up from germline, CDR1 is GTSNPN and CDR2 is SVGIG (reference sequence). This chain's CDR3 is CAWTDRGLYNEQFF. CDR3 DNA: TGTGCCTGGACGGACAGGGGGCTTTACAATGAGCAGTTCTTC.

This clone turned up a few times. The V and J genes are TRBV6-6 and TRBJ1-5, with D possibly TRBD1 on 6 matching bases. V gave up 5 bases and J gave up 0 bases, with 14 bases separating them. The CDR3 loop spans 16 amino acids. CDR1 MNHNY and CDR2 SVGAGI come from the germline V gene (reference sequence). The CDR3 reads CASSDWDIYSNQPQHF. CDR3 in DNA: TGTGCCAGCAGTGACTGGGACATTTATAGCAATCAGCCCCAGCATTTT.

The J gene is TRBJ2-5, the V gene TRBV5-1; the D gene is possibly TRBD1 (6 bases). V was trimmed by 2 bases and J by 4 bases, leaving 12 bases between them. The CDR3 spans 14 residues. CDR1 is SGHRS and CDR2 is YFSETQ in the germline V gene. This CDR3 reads CASSFWQGSETQYF. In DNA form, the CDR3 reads TGCGCCAGCAGCTTCTGGCAGGGGTCAGAGACCCAGTACTTC.

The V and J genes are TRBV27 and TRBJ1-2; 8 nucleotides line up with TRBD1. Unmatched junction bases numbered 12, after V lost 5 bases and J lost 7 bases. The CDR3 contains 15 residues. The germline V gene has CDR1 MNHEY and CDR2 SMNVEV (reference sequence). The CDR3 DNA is TGTGCCAGCAGTCCCCGGACAGGGCATGAGGCTGGCTACACCTTC. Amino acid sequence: CASSPRTGHEAGYTF.

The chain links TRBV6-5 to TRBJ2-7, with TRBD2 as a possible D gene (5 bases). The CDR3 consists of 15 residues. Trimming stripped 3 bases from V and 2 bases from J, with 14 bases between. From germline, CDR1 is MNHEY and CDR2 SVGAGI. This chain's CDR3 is CASSYLRGNTYEQYF. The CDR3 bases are TGTGCCAGCAGTTATTTGCGAGGGAACACCTACGAGCAGTACTTC.

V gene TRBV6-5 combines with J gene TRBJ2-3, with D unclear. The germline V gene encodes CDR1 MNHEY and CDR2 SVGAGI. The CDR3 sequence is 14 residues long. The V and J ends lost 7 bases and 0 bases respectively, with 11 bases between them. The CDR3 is CASKAATSTDTQYF. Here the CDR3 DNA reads TGTGCCAGCAAGGCAGCTACTAGCACAGATACGCAGTATTTT.

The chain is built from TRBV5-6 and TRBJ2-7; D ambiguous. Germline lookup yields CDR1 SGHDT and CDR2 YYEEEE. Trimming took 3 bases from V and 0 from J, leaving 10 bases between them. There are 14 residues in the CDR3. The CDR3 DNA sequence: TGTGCCAGCAGCTCACAAGGCACCTCCTACGAGCAGTACTTC. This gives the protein CASSSQGTSYEQYF.

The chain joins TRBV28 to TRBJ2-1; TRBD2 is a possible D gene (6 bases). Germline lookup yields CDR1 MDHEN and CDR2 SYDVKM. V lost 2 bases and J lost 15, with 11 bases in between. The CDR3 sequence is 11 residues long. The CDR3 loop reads CASSLTGVPFF. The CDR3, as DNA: TGTGCCAGCAGTTTAACGGGAGTACCGTTCTTC.

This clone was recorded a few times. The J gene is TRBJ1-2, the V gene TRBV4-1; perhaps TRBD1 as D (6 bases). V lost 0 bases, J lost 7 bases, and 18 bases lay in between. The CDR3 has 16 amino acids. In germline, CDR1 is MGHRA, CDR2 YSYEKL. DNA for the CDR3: TGCGCCAGCAGCCAAGATTTAGTCAGGGGACGGGGTGGCTACACCTTC. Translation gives CASSQDLVRGRGGYTF.

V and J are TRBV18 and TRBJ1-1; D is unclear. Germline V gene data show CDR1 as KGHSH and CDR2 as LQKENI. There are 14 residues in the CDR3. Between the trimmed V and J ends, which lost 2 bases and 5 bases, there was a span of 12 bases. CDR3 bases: TGTGCCAGCTCACCAGGGAGAGATCGGACTGAAGCTTTCTTT. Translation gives CASSPGRDRTEAFF.

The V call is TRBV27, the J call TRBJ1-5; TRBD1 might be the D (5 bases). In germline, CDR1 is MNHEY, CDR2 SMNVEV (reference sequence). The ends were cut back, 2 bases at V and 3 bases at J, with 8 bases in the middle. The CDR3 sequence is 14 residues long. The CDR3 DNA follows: TGTGCCAGCAGTTTAGGCAGGGACAATCAGCCCCAGCATTTT. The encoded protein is CASSLGRDNQPQHF.

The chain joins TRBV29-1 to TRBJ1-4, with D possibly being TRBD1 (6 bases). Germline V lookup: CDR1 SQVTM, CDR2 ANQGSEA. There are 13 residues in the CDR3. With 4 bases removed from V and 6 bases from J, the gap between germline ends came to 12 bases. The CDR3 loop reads CSVVRGVYEKLFF. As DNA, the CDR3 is TGCAGCGTTGTCAGGGGCGTCTATGAAAAACTGTTTTTT.

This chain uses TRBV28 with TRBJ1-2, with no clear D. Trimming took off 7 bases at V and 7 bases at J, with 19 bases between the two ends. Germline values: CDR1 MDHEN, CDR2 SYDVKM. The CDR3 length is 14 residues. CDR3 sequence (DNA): TGTGCCAGCATAACCCACAGTGGGCCGGGTGGCTACACCTTC. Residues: CASITHSGPGGYTF.

Here the CDR3 DNA reads TGTGCCAGCAGCTTAGCGGGAGAGCGGGGGAACAATGAGCAGTTCTTC. Amino acids: CASSLAGERGNNEQFF. This sequence joins TRBV7-2 and TRBJ2-1; 8 bases agree with TRBD2. There are 16 residues in the CDR3. CDR1 and CDR2 from the germline V gene are SGHTA and FQGNSA. With V trimmed by 0 bases and J by 5 bases, 6 bases remained unmatched.

The CDR3 DNA sequence: TGTGCCGCTGTGACTAGCGGTAAATTAACCCAGTACTTC. Protein: CAAVTSGKLTQYF. The chain combines TRBV30 with TRBJ2-5; 9 positions agree with TRBD2. From germline, CDR1 is GTSNPN and CDR2 SVGIG (reference sequence). The trim removed 8 bases at V and 8 bases at J, leaving 12 bases unmatched. The length of the CDR3 is 13 residues. The variable domain in full, completed from reference TRBV30 and TRBJ2-5, reads SQTIHQWPATLVQPVGSPLSLECTVEGTSNPNLYWYRQAAGRGLQLLFYSVGIGQISSEVPQNLSASRPQDRQFILSSKKLLLSDSGFYLCAAVTSGKLTQYFGPGTRLLVL.

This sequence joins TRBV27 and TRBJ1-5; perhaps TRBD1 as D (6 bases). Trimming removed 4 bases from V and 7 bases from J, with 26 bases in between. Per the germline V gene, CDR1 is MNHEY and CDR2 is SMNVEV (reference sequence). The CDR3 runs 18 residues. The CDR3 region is CASSSPSGRGGGIQPQHF. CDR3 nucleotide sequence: TGTGCCAGCAGTTCCCCTTCCGGGAGGGGGGGAGGTATCCAGCCCCAGCATTTT.

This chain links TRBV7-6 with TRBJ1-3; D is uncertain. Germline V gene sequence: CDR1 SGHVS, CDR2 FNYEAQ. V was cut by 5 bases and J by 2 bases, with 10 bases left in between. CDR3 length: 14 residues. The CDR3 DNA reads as TGTGCCAGCAGCCCTGATCCGGCTGGAAACACCATATATTTT. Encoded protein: CASSPDPAGNTIYF.

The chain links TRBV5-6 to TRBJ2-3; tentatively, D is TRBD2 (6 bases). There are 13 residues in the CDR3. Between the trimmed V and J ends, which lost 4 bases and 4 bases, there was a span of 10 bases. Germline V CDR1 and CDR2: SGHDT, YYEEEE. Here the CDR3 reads CASSRGTSDTQYF. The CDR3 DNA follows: TGTGCCAGCAGCCGGGGGACCTCAGATACGCAGTATTTT. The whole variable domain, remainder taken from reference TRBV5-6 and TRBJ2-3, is DAGVTQSPTHLIKTRGQQVTLRCSPKSGHDTVSWYQQALGQGPQFIFQYYEEEERQRGNFPDRFSGHQFPNYSSELNVNALLLGDSALYLCASSRGTSDTQYFGPGTRLTVL.

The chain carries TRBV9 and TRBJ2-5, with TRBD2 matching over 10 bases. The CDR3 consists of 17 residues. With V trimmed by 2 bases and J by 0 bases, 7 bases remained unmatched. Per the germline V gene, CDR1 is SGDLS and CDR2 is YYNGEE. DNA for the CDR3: TGTGCCAGCAGCGTCAATCCCAGCGGGAGGGACCAAGAGACCCAGTACTTC. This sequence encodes CASSVNPSGRDQETQYF.

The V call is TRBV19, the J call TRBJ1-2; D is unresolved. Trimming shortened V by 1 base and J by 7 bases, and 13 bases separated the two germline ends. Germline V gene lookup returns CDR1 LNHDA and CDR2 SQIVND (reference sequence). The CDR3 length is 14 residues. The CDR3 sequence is CASSIANTAIGYTF. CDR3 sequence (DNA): TGTGCCAGTAGTATAGCGAATACCGCTATTGGCTACACCTTC.

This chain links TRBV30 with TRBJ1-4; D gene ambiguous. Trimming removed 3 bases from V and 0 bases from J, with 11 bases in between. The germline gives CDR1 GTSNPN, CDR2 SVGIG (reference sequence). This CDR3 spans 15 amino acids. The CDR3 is CAWRTLGSTNEKLFF. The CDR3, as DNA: TGTGCCTGGAGAACGCTGGGATCAACTAATGAAAAACTGTTTTTT.

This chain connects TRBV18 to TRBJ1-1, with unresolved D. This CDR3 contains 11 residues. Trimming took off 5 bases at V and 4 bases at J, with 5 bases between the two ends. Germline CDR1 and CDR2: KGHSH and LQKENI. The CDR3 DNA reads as TGTGCCAGCTCAAGTGGCACTGAAGCTTTCTTT. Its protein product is CASSSGTEAFF.

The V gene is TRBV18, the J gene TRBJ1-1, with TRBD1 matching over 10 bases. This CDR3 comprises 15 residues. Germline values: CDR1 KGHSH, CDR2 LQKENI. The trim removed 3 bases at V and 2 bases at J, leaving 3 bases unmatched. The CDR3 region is CASSPRDRGNTEAFF. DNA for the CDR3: TGTGCCAGCTCACCGCGGGACAGGGGTAACACTGAAGCTTTCTTT.

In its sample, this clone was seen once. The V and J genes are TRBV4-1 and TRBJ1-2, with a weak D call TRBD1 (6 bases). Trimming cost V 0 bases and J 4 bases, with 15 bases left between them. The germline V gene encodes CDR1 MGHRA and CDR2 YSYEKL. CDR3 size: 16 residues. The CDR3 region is CASSQDRPGHLYGYTF. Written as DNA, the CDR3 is TGCGCCAGCAGCCAAGATCGACCGGGACATCTCTATGGCTACACCTTC.

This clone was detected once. The CDR3 spells CASMLVAGDNEQFF. CDR3 sequence (DNA): TGTGCCAGCATGCTGGTAGCGGGAGACAATGAGCAGTTCTTC. The gene calls are TRBV7-6 and TRBJ2-1; 9 positions match TRBD2. V shed 7 bases and J 5 bases; nucleotides not matched to a gene: 6. Germline loops: CDR1 SGHVS, CDR2 FNYEAQ. CDR3 size: 14 residues. Filled out from reference TRBV7-6 and TRBJ2-1, the complete variable domain reads GAGVSQSPRYKVTKRGQDVALRCDPISGHVSLYWYRQALGQGPEFLTYFNYEAQQDKSGLPNDRFSAERPEGSISTLTIQRTEQRDSAMYRCASMLVAGDNEQFFGPGTRLTVL.